The 20 T cell receptor beta chains below were found in one sample sequenced in a study of pediatric ulcerative colitis. Sequencing used immunoSEQ multiplex PCR; TCRdb keeps in-frame clones, though not all of them. This table holds tens of thousands of clones, around 82% found once. Sequencing was carried out using blood. The receptors originated from a boy aged 10-17 years with severe ulcerative colitis.

The chain recombines TRBV28 with TRBJ2-7, with TRBD1 identical over 8 bases. CDR1 and CDR2 from the germline V gene are MDHEN and SYDVKM. V was clipped by 3 bases and J by 4 bases; unmatched bases: 5. The CDR3 has 14 residues. The CDR3 DNA reads as TGTGCCAGCAGTTTGACACAGGGGGGTTACGAGCAGTACTTC. Its translation: CASSLTQGGYEQYF.

The rearrangement joins TRBV27 to TRBJ1-2; D is unclear. CDR3 length equals 15 residues. The ends were cut back, 3 bases at V and 3 bases at J, with 14 bases in the middle. CDR1 and CDR2 (germline): MNHEY, SMNVEV (reference sequence). The CDR3 nucleotides are TGTGCCAGCAGTTTCCCCGGGGAGAATTACTATGGCTACACCTTC. Translation: CASSFPGENYYGYTF.

This chain connects TRBV6-5 to TRBJ1-4; tentatively, D is TRBD1 (5 bases). Between the trimmed V and J ends, which lost 6 bases and 0 bases, there was a span of 8 bases. The length of the CDR3 is 14 residues. Per germline, CDR1 MNHEY and CDR2 SVGAGI. CDR3 protein: CASRGGTTNEKLFF. The CDR3 DNA reads TGTGCCAGCAGGGGGGGGACAACTAATGAAAAACTGTTTTTT.

J is TRBJ2-6 and V is TRBV19, with D tentatively TRBD2 (5 bases). The CDR3 sequence is 15 residues long. V was trimmed by 3 bases and J by 0 bases, leaving 6 bases between them. The germline gives CDR1 LNHDA, CDR2 SQIVND (reference sequence). The CDR3 spells CASSITSSGANVLTF. CDR3 sequence (DNA): TGTGCCAGTAGTATCACTAGCTCTGGGGCCAACGTCCTGACTTTC.

The gene calls are TRBV7-2 and TRBJ1-2; the D is unclear. The germline V and J ends were trimmed by 1 base and 4 bases, with 7 bases remaining between them. The CDR3 covers 13 residues. Germline CDR1 and CDR2: SGHTA and FQGNSA. In DNA, the CDR3 is TGTGCCAGCAGCTTAGGGGGTAGCTATGGCTACACCTTC. It yields the protein CASSLGGSYGYTF.

The chain recombines TRBV30 with TRBJ1-2, with D possibly TRBD1 on 6 matching bases. The CDR3 runs to 14 residues. With 5 bases removed from V and 8 bases from J, the gap between germline ends came to 21 bases. The V gene's germline CDR1 is GTSNPN and CDR2 SVGIG (reference sequence). This CDR3 is CAWAFDRLPRGYTF. DNA for the CDR3: TGTGCCTGGGCATTCGACAGGCTTCCGCGCGGCTACACCTTC.

The chain is built from TRBV7-6 and TRBJ1-2; D gene unclear. Per germline, CDR1 SGHVS and CDR2 FNYEAQ. Trimming took off 2 bases at V and 4 bases at J, with 20 bases between the two ends. The CDR3 runs to 17 residues. The CDR3 is CASSLPRIILPTYGYTF. The DNA for the CDR3 is TGTGCCAGCAGCTTACCACGGATTATTCTTCCCACCTATGGCTACACCTTC.

The rearrangement links TRBV27 to TRBJ1-2; 11 nucleotides align to TRBD1. This CDR3 has 14 residues. Germline V lookup: CDR1 MNHEY, CDR2 SMNVEV (reference sequence). The junction had 4 bases not matched to a gene; V was cut back by 7 bases and J by 3 bases. The CDR3 loop reads CASKWGQGDYGYTF. DNA of the CDR3: TGTGCCAGCAAGTGGGGACAGGGGGACTATGGCTACACCTTC.

The J gene is TRBJ1-4, the V gene TRBV5-4; no clear D gene. CDR1 and CDR2 (germline): SGHNT, YYREEE (reference sequence). The V gene lost 0 bases and the J gene lost 7 bases, with 16 bases spanning the gap. The CDR3 contains 16 residues. CDR3 in DNA: TGTGCCAGCAGCTTGGTAGGGCTCGGAGGTGGTGAAAAACTGTTTTTT. Protein sequence: CASSLVGLGGGEKLFF.

This chain links TRBV6-1 with TRBJ2-2; D is undetermined. This CDR3 contains 12 residues. Germline assignment: CDR1 MNHNS and CDR2 SASEGT. Between the trimmed V and J ends, which lost 3 bases and 7 bases, there was a span of 6 bases. Written as DNA, the CDR3 is TGTGCCAGCAGTGAGGGTTTCGGGGAGCTGTTTTTT. As protein: CASSEGFGELFF.

The chain links TRBV19 to TRBJ1-1; a possible D gene is TRBD1 (6 bases). V was pared by 3 bases and J by 5 bases, with 13 bases between. CDR3 length: 14 residues. CDR1 and CDR2 (germline): LNHDA, SQIVND (reference sequence). CDR3: CASSMSTGMTEAFF. CDR3 DNA: TGTGCCAGTAGTATGTCGACAGGTATGACTGAAGCTTTCTTT. Combining the CDR3 with reference TRBV19 and TRBJ1-1 gives the whole variable domain DGGITQSPKYLFRKEGQNVTLSCEQNLNHDAMYWYRQDPGQGLRLIYYSQIVNDFQKGDIAEGYSVSREKKESFPLTVTSAQKNPTAFYLCASSMSTGMTEAFFGQGTRLTVV.

The genes are TRBV15 and TRBJ1-5, with unresolved D. CDR1 LNHNV and CDR2 YYDKDF come from the germline V gene (reference sequence). Trimming took off 1 base at V and 3 bases at J, with 19 bases between the two ends. The CDR3 is made up of 18 amino acids. CDR3 protein: CATSRAPRGVGFNQPQHF. CDR3 bases: TGTGCCACCAGCAGAGCCCCACGGGGTGTCGGATTCAATCAGCCCCAGCATTTT. Variable domain in full (rest from reference TRBV15 and TRBJ1-5): DAMVIQNPRYQVTQFGKPVTLSCSQTLNHNVMYWYQQKSSQAPKLLFHYYDKDFNNEADTPDNFQSRRPNTSFCFLDIRSPGLGDTAMYLCATSRAPRGVGFNQPQHFGDGTRLSIL.

This chain uses TRBV7-2 with TRBJ2-1; 12 nucleotides match TRBD2. V lost 5 bases, J lost 12 bases, and 11 bases stayed unmatched. There are 15 residues in the CDR3. Germline assignment: CDR1 SGHTA and CDR2 FQGNSA. CDR3 sequence: CASSPLAGGFFGQFF. CDR3 in DNA: TGTGCCAGCAGCCCACTAGCGGGGGGCTTTTTTGGGCAGTTCTTC.

The rearrangement uses TRBV5-1 and TRBJ2-1, with no clear D. CDR1 is SGHRS and CDR2 is YFSETQ in the germline V gene. The CDR3 is made up of 11 amino acids. V lost 2 bases, J lost 10 bases, and 7 bases lay in between. CDR3 sequence (DNA): TGCGCCAGCAGCTTTGTGGGGGAGCAGTTCTTC. This gives the protein CASSFVGEQFF. Using reference TRBV5-1 and TRBJ2-1 for the parts outside the CDR3, the full variable domain is KAGVTQTPRYLIKTRGQQVTLSCSPISGHRSVSWYQQTPGQGLQFLFEYFSETQRNKGNFPGRFSGRQFSNSRSEMNVSTLELGDSALYLCASSFVGEQFFGPGTRLTVL.

This clone was counted between two and nine times. This chain's CDR3 is CASSLGPTGEQYF. The CDR3 bases are TGTGCCAGCAGCCTCGGGCCTACGGGGGAGCAGTACTTC. This chain uses TRBV13 with TRBJ2-7; tentatively, D is TRBD2 (5 bases). This CDR3 has 13 residues. The germline V gene has CDR1 PRHDT and CDR2 FYEKMQ (reference sequence). The V end lost 5 bases, the J end lost 7 bases, and 15 bases lay between the germline ends. Full variable domain (outside the CDR3, taken from reference TRBV13 and TRBJ2-7): AAGVIQSPRHLIKEKRETATLKCYPIPRHDTVYWYQQGPGQDPQFLISFYEKMQSDKGSIPDRFSAQQFSDYHSELNMSSLELGDSALYFCASSLGPTGEQYFGPGTRLTVT.

The rearrangement links TRBV19 to TRBJ2-2; 8 positions agree with TRBD1. V was pared by 8 bases and J by 5 bases, with 4 bases of the junction left unmatched. There are 13 residues in the CDR3. The germline gives CDR1 LNHDA, CDR2 SQIVND (reference sequence). The CDR3 region has the DNA TGTGCCAGTCAGGGGGCGAGGACCGGGGAGCTGTTTTTT. Translating gives CASQGARTGELFF.

The chain combines TRBV6-1 with TRBJ1-2, with D hard to call. The V gene lost 8 bases and the J gene lost 2 bases, with 12 bases spanning the gap. This CDR3 comprises 13 residues. Germline V gene sequence: CDR1 MNHNS, CDR2 SASEGT. The DNA for the CDR3 is TGTGCCAGCGAGAACTTCCGCAACTATGGCTACACCTTC. This translates into CASENFRNYGYTF.

Note on this clone: The junction does not match germline at one end; this may be a read error. V usage is TRBV30 and J usage is TRBJ1-3, with 7 positions matching TRBD1. The CDR3 is made up of 15 amino acids. In germline, CDR1 is GTSNPN, CDR2 SVGIG (reference sequence). CDR3 loop: CAWSPARTGGYTIYF. As DNA, the CDR3 is TGTGCCTGGAGCCCTGCAAGGACAGGTGGATACACCATATATTTT.

The chain couples TRBV6-5 to TRBJ1-5; 11 nucleotides line up with TRBD1. The germline V gene encodes CDR1 MNHEY and CDR2 SVGAGI. Trimming at V came to 6 bases and at J to 6 bases, leaving 7 bases not matched to a gene. This CDR3 contains 15 residues. The CDR3 DNA sequence: TGTGCCAGCAGCTCGAGGACAGGGGGCACTCAGCCCCAGCATTTT. Translated, it gives CASSSRTGGTQPQHF.

The chain has TRBV6-6 and TRBJ2-1, with D unresolved. The germline CDR1 and CDR2 sequences are MNHNY and SVGAGI (reference sequence). The V and J ends lost 7 bases and 7 bases respectively, with 8 bases between them. CDR3 size: 11 residues. CDR3 coding DNA: TGTGCCAGCACCATAGGGAATGAGCAGTTCTTC. Encoded protein: CASTIGNEQFF.